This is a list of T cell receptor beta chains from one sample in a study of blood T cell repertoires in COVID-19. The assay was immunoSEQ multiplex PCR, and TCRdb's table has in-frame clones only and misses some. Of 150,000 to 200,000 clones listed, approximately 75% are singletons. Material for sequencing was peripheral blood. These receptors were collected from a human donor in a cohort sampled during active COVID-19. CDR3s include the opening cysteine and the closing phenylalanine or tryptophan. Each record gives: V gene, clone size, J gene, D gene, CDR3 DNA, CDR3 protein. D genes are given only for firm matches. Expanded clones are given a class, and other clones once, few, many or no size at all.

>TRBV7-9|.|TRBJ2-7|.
TGTGCCAGCAGCTTAGGGGCAAGCGGGCTCGGAGAGCAGTACTTC
CASSLGASGLGEQYF
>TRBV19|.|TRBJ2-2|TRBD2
TGTGCCAGTAGTATTGCGGGGGGCCGAGGCGGGGAGCTGTTTTTT
CASSIAGGRGGELFF
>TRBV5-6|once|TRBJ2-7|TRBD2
TGTGCCAGCAGCTTGAGTAGACTAGCGACCTACGAGCAGTACTTC
CASSLSRLATYEQYF
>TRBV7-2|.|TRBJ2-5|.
TGTGCCAGCAGCTTCAGGGGTGAGGTAGAGACCCAGTACTTC
CASSFRGEVETQYF
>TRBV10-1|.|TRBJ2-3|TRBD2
TGCGCCAGCAGTGCATCCGCCGGGACTAGCGGGGGGTCCGCGGATACGCAGTATTTT
CASSASAGTSGGSADTQYF
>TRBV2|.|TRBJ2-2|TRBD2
TGTGCCAGCAGTGAACGGGCTAGCGGGTTGAACACCGGGGAGCTGTTTTTT
CASSERASGLNTGELFF
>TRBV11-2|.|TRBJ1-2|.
TGTGCCAGCAGCTTGAACGGGACAATCTATGGCTACACCTTC
CASSLNGTIYGYTF
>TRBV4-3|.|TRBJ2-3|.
TGCGCCAGCAGCCAAGATGGGGGGTATACGCAGTATTTT
CASSQDGGYTQYF
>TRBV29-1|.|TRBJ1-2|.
TGCAGCGTGGTAACTGCTAACTATGGCTACACCTTC
CSVVTANYGYTF
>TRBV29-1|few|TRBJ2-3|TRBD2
TGCAGCGTTGCTAGCGGGAGTAGAGATACGCAGTATTTT
CSVASGSRDTQYF
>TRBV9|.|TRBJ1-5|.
TGTGCCAGCAGCCAATCAGGGTCTAGCAATCAGCCCCAGCATTTT
CASSQSGSSNQPQHF
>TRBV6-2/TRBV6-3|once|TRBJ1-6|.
TGTGCCAGCAGTTACTCTTCAGGGTTCCGTTCACCCCTCCACTTT
CASSYSSGFRSPLHF
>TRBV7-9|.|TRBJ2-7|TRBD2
TGTGCCAGCAGCTTATTAGCGGGGGGGCCCCCCTACGAGCAGTACTTC
CASSLLAGGPPYEQYF
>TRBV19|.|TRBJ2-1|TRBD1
TGTGCCAGTAGTATAGGTCAGGGGGCCTACAATGAGCAGTTCTTC
CASSIGQGAYNEQFF
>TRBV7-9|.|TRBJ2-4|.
TGTGCCAGCAGCTTAACCCCGAGTAGACTAGCCAAAAACATTCAGTACTTC
CASSLTPSRLAKNIQYF
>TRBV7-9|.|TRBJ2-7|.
TGTGCCAGCAGACCTAGCGAGTACGAGCAGTACTTC
CASRPSEYEQYF
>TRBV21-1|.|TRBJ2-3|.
TGTGCCAGCAGGAAGTTGGGACTAGCGGGCAACAGCACAGATACGCAGTATTTT
CASRKLGLAGNSTDTQYF
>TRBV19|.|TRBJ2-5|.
TGTGCCAGTGGGCTCGGTCAAGAGACCCAGTACTTC
CASGLGQETQYF
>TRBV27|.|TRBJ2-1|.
TGTGCCAGCAGTTTACCGGGAAGAGGGAACAATGAGCAGTTCTTC
CASSLPGRGNNEQFF
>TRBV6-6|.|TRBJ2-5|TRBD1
TGTGCCAGCAGGAGACAGGGGGCAAGTGAGACCCAGTACTTC
CASRRQGASETQYF
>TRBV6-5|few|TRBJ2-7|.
TGTGCCAGCAGCCATCAGATCCGCTACGAGCAGTACTTC
CASSHQIRYEQYF
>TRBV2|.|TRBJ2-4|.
TGTGCCAGCAGAGCCCGGGGAAACATTCAGTACTTC
CASRARGNIQYF
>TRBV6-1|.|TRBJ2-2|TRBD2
TGTGCCAGCAGTGAAGCGATAGCGGGAGTCGGGGAGCTGTTTTTT
CASSEAIAGVGELFF
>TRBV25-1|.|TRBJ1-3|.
TGTGCCAGCACGCAGTCTGGAAACACCATATATTTT
CASTQSGNTIYF
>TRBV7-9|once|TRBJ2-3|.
TGTGCCACTTCAGAGGCGTCAGATACGCAGTATTTT
CATSEASDTQYF
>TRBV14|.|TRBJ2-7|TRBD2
TGTGCCAGCAGCCAGGGACTAGCGGGGACCTACGGGCGGTACTTC
CASSQGLAGTYGRYF
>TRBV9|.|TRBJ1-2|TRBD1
TGTGCCAGCAGCGCGAACCGGGACAGGGACTTTGGGGGCTACACCTTC
CASSANRDRDFGGYTF
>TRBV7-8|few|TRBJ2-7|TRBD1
TGTGCCAGCAGCTACCGACAGGGAATGGAGGACGAGCAGTACTTC
CASSYRQGMEDEQYF
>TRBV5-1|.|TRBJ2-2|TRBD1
TGCGCCAGCAGCTGGGGACAGGGGAACACCGGGGAGCTGTTTTTT
CASSWGQGNTGELFF
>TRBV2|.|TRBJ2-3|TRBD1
TGTGCCAGCAAACCGGACAGGGGGCCTGGAGATACGCAGTATTTT
CASKPDRGPGDTQYF
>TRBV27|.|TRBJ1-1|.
TGTGCCAGCAGTTTATCGTGGGACACGGCGGGAGTCACTGAAGCTTTCTTT
CASSLSWDTAGVTEAFF
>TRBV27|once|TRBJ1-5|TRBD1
TGTGCCAGCAGTTTATCACAGGGGGGAAATCAGCCCCAGCATTTT
CASSLSQGGNQPQHF
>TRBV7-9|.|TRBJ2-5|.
TGTGCCAGCAGCTTAGATCTCAGAAAAGAGACCCAGTACTTC
CASSLDLRKETQYF
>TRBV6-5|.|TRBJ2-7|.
TGTGCCAGCAGTCCGCGGAACGCCGGCGAGCAGTACTTC
CASSPRNAGEQYF
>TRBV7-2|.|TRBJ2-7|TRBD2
TGTGCCAGCAGCTTAGCCCGACGACTAGCGGGGGGGCCCTACGAGCAGTACTTC
CASSLARRLAGGPYEQYF
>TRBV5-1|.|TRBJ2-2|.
TGCGCCAGCAGCCCGGGGAACACCGGGGAGCTGTTTTTT
CASSPGNTGELFF
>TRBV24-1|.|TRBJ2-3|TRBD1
TGTGCCACCAGTGACACGACAGGGGGTTCAACAGATACGCAGTATTTT
CATSDTTGGSTDTQYF
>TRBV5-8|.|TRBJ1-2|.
TGTGCCAGCAGCTTGTCCAGGGGCAAGGGAGCCTATGGCTACACCTTC
CASSLSRGKGAYGYTF
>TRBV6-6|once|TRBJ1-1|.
TGTGCCAGCATAGACTTGAGGGTGAACACTGAAGCTTTCTTT
CASIDLRVNTEAFF
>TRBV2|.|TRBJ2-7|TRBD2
TGTGCCAGCAGTGAGGCCGGGACTAGCGAGAGCGTCGACGAGCAGTACTTC
CASSEAGTSESVDEQYF
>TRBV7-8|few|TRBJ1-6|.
TGTGCCAGCAGCCCTTCGGCAGGGAGGAATTCACCCCTCCACTTT
CASSPSAGRNSPLHF
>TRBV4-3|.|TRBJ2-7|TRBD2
TGCGCCAGCAGCCAAGAGCCTAGCGGGAGGGCCGACGAGCAGTACTTC
CASSQEPSGRADEQYF
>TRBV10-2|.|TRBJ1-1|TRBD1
TGCGCCAGCAGGCAAGGTGGACAGGCCATTTGGGCTTTCTTT
CASRQGGQAIWAFF
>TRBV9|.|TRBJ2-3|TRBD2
TGTGCCAGCAGCGTAGCGCCTAGCGGAGCAGATACGCAGTATTTT
CASSVAPSGADTQYF
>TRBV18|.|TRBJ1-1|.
TGTGCCAGCTCGCTTGGACAAGACACTGAAGCTTTCTTT
CASSLGQDTEAFF
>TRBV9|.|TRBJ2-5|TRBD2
TGTGCCAGCAGCGTAGAGGGAGGGAGGGAGACCCAGTACTTC
CASSVEGGRETQYF
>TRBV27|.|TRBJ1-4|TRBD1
TGTGCCAGCAGTTCCGGGACAGCGATTGAAAAACTGTTTTTT
CASSSGTAIEKLFF
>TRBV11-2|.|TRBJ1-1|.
TGTGCCAGCAGCTCGCGCCTAAACACTGAAGCTTTCTTT
CASSSRLNTEAFF